This record looks at one T cell receptor (beta chain) sequence and its context. These data come from a study of shared clonotypes between healthy human individuals. Study details: Used for every donor were three CD4 naive, three CD4 memory, two CD8 naive and one CD8 memory plate.

V gave up 2 bases and J gave up 3 bases, with 15 bases separating them. Germline V CDR1 and CDR2: SGDLS, YYNGEE. The CDR3 is 15 amino acids. Only in-frame clones appear in the TCRdb table, and some are missing; sequencing was by immunoSEQ multiplex PCR. The table lists roughly 700,000 clones, roughly 70% of them singletons. J is TRBJ2-7 and V is TRBV9; no clear D. The sample comprised memory CD4+ T cells sorted from blood. The subset denotes: CD45RA-negative fraction. The source of this sequence is a young woman in good health. DNA for the CDR3: TGTGCCAGCAGCGTTGGTGGGCCTACAATCTACGAGCAGTACTTC. As protein: CASSVGGPTIYEQYF.